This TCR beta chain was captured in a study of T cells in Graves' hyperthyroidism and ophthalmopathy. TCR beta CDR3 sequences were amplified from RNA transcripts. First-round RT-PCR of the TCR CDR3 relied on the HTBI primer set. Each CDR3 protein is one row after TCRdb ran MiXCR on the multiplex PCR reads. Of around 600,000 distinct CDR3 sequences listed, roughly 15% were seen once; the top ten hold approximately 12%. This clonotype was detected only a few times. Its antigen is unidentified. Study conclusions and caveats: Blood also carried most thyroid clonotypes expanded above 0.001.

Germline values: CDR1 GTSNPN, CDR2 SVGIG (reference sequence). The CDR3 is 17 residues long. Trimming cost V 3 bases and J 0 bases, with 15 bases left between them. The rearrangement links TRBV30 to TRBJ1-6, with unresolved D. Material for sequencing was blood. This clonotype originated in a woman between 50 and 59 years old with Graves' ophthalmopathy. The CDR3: CAWRLYSFFSYNSPLHF. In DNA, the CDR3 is TGTGCCTGGAGATTGTACAGCTTCTTCTCCTATAATTCACCCCTCCACTTT. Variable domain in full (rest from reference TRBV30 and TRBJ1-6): SQTIHQWPATLVQPVGSPLSLECTVEGTSNPNLYWYRQAAGRGLQLLFYSVGIGQISSEVPQNLSASRPQDRQFILSSKKLLLSDSGFYLCAWRLYSFFSYNSPLHFGNGTRLTVT.